Listed below are T cell receptor beta chains from one sample, sequenced in a study of tumor and adjacent non-tumor tissue in lung cancer. From the multiplex PCR reads, TCRdb called clonotypes with MiXCR, one entry per CDR3 protein. The repertoire holds approximately 75,000 distinct CDR3 sequences, with around 77% as singletons. The source material was lung tumor tissue. Source of these receptors: a woman aged 45-65 years with non-small cell lung cancer. CDR3s leave out the opening cysteine and the closing phenylalanine or tryptophan. The order of the fields is J gene, V gene, CDR3 protein.

>TRBJ2-3|TRBV2
ACQLEHTDTQY
>TRBJ2-7|TRBV2
ASSGQGQDYEQY
>TRBJ2-1|TRBV5-5
ASSSSDQSPIGEEQF
>TRBJ1-5|TRBV28
ASSRPSVQPQH
>TRBJ1-1|TRBV29-1
SVGGGQDNPETF
>TRBJ1-1|TRBV11-2
ASSLLMLGSVGF
>TRBJ2-3|TRBV29-1
IVKQDSTDTQY
>TRBJ2-7|TRBV19
AGSTLSSSSYEQY
>TRBJ2-2|TRBV12-3/TRBV12-4
PSSIAGANTGELF
>TRBJ2-1|TRBV6-2/TRBV6-3
ASCYRSSFNEQF
>TRBJ2-1|TRBV6-2/TRBV6-3
ASNDGGLAEGSYNEQL
>TRBJ1-1|TRBV6-1
ASTHFNTEAF
>TRBJ2-2|TRBV11-1
ASNFGAWAQLNTPELF
>TRBJ1-5|TRBV10-3
AISASAALSHQPQH
>TRBJ2-1|TRBV11-3
ASSLERGLAGDYKPF
>TRBJ2-3|TRBV6-1
ANGETLAGGRDTQY
>TRBJ1-5|TRBV28
ATKFPGQNQPQH
>TRBJ2-5|TRBV6-1
ASSEHLAGESQY
>TRBJ1-4|TRBV6-1
AISEWSDEKLF
>TRBJ2-7|TRBV6-1
ASRPPSSCEQY
>TRBJ1-5|TRBV4-2
VSSQDLTSNHPQH
>TRBJ2-1|TRBV11-2
TSSSTVCNEQF
>TRBJ2-5|TRBV28
ASSLAGRVETQY
>TRBJ2-7|TRBV29-1
SVGLASYKQY
>TRBJ2-7|TRBV6-5
ASSLYDNSYEQR
>TRBJ1-4|TRBV28
ASSSTGGIEKLF
>TRBJ2-5|TRBV6-5
ASSYNGDTQY
>TRBJ1-1|TRBV14
ASSHNRAATEAF
>TRBJ2-1|TRBV6-6
ASSYYGGSSYNEQF
>TRBJ2-1|TRBV10-1
ASSEKPGRGSYNGQF
>TRBJ1-1|TRBV12-3/TRBV12-4
ASKYRNTEAF
>TRBJ2-5|TRBV11-2
ASSLPVGPETLY
>TRBJ2-6|TRBV6-1
ASSEGDSSNVLT
>TRBJ2-7|TRBV7-8
VSSLTSGLIYEQY
>TRBJ2-1|TRBV29-1
RAKEREGGEQL
>TRBJ2-2|TRBV5-1
ASSSRTGSNTGELF
>TRBJ1-1|TRBV29-1
SGGSRPLNIEAV
>TRBJ1-2|TRBV10-3
ATSGQGGAYGHT
>TRBJ2-1|TRBV29-1
SVSISLSEQF
>TRBJ2-1|TRBV6-6
ASTYGLGTGGPNEQS
>TRBJ1-4|TRBV29-1
NVAVTGNEKLF
>TRBJ1-4|TRBV10-3
AFGERGTNEKLF
>TRBJ2-7|TRBV6-1
ASRWSPSYEQY
>TRBJ2-7|TRBV28
ASSPISVLGGTYEQY
>TRBJ2-1|TRBV11-2
ASSLGRFFSYNEQF
>TRBJ2-7|TRBV12-3/TRBV12-4
ATGLRGESSYEQY
>TRBJ1-1|TRBV29-1
SLKLLPGQMNTEAF
>TRBJ2-6|TRBV10-2
ACSGGSGANVLT
>TRBJ2-2|TRBV5-1
ASSLDFFANTGELF
>TRBJ2-1|TRBV11-2
ASSSARGAGINNVQF
>TRBJ2-7|TRBV28
ASSPGTYYDQY
>TRBJ1-4|TRBV20-1
TASRRLSPGDKLF
>TRBJ2-7|TRBV12-5
ASGLRRGELYEQY
>TRBJ1-3|TRBV6-5
ASSFQVAGNTIY
>TRBJ2-1|TRBV11-2
ASNLGSSGEQF
>TRBJ2-7|TRBV28
ASSLGRGIPYEQY
>TRBJ2-2|TRBV11-2
VSSLGTGTRELF
>TRBJ2-7|TRBV11-2
AGSLVTGTFEQY